Here is one T cell receptor beta chain with its context. After constant-region reverse-primer amplification, full-length variable regions underwent semi-nested PCR with Nested Universal Primer A. TCRdb reanalysed the 5' RACE reads using MiXCR and keeps one entry per CDR3 protein. The repertoire holds 8,500 to 14,000 distinct CDR3 sequences, with roughly half as singletons. This CDR3 contains 13 residues. Germline lookup yields CDR1 DFQATT and CDR2 SNEGSKA (reference sequence). The V and J ends lost 0 bases and 3 bases respectively, with 6 bases between them. Source material: tumor-infiltrating naive CD4+ T cells sorted from the breast tumor. Subset meaning: naive CD4+ T cells, CD4+CD45RA+CD25-. The chain employs TRBV20-1 and TRBJ2-4; no clear D. This receptor was identified in a female donor with breast cancer. The CDR3 nucleotides read TGCAGTGCTAGAGATCGTGTCAAAAACATTCAGTACTTC. The encoded protein is CSARDRVKNIQYF.